Listed below are T cell receptor beta chains from one sample, sequenced in a study of identifying expanded T cells in peripheral blood. Assay used: immunoSEQ multiplex PCR; TCRdb lists only in-frame clones, some missing. The table has about 100,000 clones, roughly 88% seen once. Sample: blood. The source of these receptors is a person aged 18 to 75 in good health. Each CDR3 is given with its conserved first and last residue. The order of the fields is V gene, D gene, J gene, clone size, CDR3 protein, CDR3 DNA. D genes are given only for firm matches. Part of the rows lack a size; the others show once, few, many or a class for expanded clones.

>TRBV6-6|.|TRBJ2-5|.
CASSYRGREETQYF
TGTGCCAGCAGTTACCGGGGCAGGGAAGAGACCCAGTACTTC
>TRBV19|.|TRBJ1-5|.
CASSPYRQASGNQPQHF
TGTGCCAGTAGCCCATACAGACAGGCCTCGGGCAATCAGCCCCAGCATTTT
>TRBV7-2|.|TRBJ1-1|.
CASSLGYTEAFF
TGTGCCAGCAGCTTGGGATACACTGAAGCTTTCTTT
>TRBV6-5|.|TRBJ1-5|.
CASSTAGGNQPQHF
TGTGCCAGCAGTACCGCAGGGGGCAATCAGCCCCAGCATTTT
>TRBV2|.|TRBJ2-5|.
CASRREYETQYF
TGTGCCAGCAGAAGAGAATACGAGACCCAGTACTTC
>TRBV9|.|TRBJ2-2|few
CASSPAGRVVTGELFF
TGTGCCAGCAGCCCGGCAGGCAGGGTAGTAACCGGGGAGCTGTTTTTT
>TRBV7-9|.|TRBJ2-1|.
CASSLLGGPSYNEQFF
TGTGCCAGCAGCTTATTGGGCGGGCCTTCCTACAATGAGCAGTTCTTC
>TRBV7-3|TRBD2|TRBJ2-1|.
CASGVAGGPYNEQFF
TGTGCCAGTGGAGTAGCGGGAGGGCCTTACAATGAGCAGTTCTTC
>TRBV7-6|TRBD1|TRBJ2-2|.
CASSLVVRTGDTGELFF
TGTGCCAGCAGCTTAGTAGTACGGACAGGGGACACCGGGGAGCTGTTTTTT
>TRBV4-3|.|TRBJ2-6|.
CASSQDGNSVGYGANVLTF
TGCGCCAGCAGCCAAGATGGGAATTCGGTGGGTTACGGGGCCAACGTCCTGACTTTC
>TRBV10-3|.|TRBJ1-2|.
CAISDLDGYTF
TGTGCCATCAGTGATCTTGATGGCTACACCTTC
>TRBV6-1|.|TRBJ1-5|.
CAVVAFNSNQPQHF
TGTGCCGTGGTAGCTTTTAATAGCAATCAGCCCCAGCATTTT
>TRBV7-3|TRBD2|TRBJ2-3|.
CASSSGLAGEADTQYF
TGTGCCAGCAGCTCAGGACTAGCGGGGGAGGCAGATACGCAGTATTTT
>TRBV7-9|.|TRBJ2-1|.
CASSLVGGGGNEQFF
TGTGCCAGCAGCTTAGTGGGGGGCGGAGGAAATGAGCAGTTCTTC
>TRBV6-5|.|TRBJ2-2|.
CASSYTGRTGELFF
TGTGCCAGCAGTTACACGGGGAGGACCGGGGAGCTGTTTTTT
>TRBV10-1|TRBD1|TRBJ2-7|.
CASSESGGQGAYEQYF
TGCGCCAGCAGTGAGTCTGGAGGACAGGGGGCCTACGAGCAGTACTTC
>TRBV7-9|TRBD2|TRBJ2-1|.
CASSLGTSTEQFF
TGTGCCAGCAGCTTAGGGACTAGCACTGAGCAGTTCTTC
>TRBV6-4|.|TRBJ2-7|.
CASSDGRPGLGTYEQYF
TGTGCCAGCAGTGACGGGCGGCCGGGACTGGGCACCTACGAGCAGTACTTC
>TRBV5-6|TRBD1|TRBJ1-5|.
CASSSPGQDNQPQHF
TGTGCCAGCAGCTCTCCGGGACAGGACAATCAGCCCCAGCATTTT
>TRBV7-2|.|TRBJ1-1|.
CASSFGSWGKAFF
TGTGCCAGCAGCTTCGGCTCCTGGGGAAAAGCTTTCTTT
>TRBV23-1|TRBD2|TRBJ2-7|.
CASSQLHRHREGFGEQYF
TGCGCCAGCAGTCAATTACACCGACACCGGGAGGGCTTCGGCGAGCAGTACTTC
>TRBV27|TRBD2|TRBJ2-5|.
CASSLGGRAPETQYF
TGTGCCAGCAGTTTAGGGGGGAGGGCCCCAGAGACCCAGTACTTC
>TRBV7-3|TRBD2|TRBJ2-1|.
CASSLKGRLAGSNEQFF
TGTGCCAGCAGCTTAAAGGGTAGACTAGCGGGAAGCAATGAGCAGTTCTTC
>TRBV11-1|TRBD2|TRBJ2-3|.
CASSLSVASGPTDTQYF
TGTGCCAGCAGCTTAAGCGTGGCTAGCGGACCCACAGATACGCAGTATTTT
>TRBV30|.|TRBJ1-2|.
CAWSVRGAAITMGYTF
TGTGCCTGGAGTGTACGAGGGGCCGCAATTACTATGGGCTACACCTTC
>TRBV5-1|TRBD1|TRBJ2-7|.
CASSWDRGYEQYF
TGCGCCAGCAGCTGGGACAGGGGCTACGAGCAGTACTTC
>TRBV6-5|.|TRBJ2-1|.
CASSYSRGPEGYEQFF
TGTGCCAGCAGTTACTCTCGGGGGCCGGAGGGTTATGAGCAGTTCTTC
>TRBV6-5|.|TRBJ1-5|few
CASSYSMYQPQHF
TGTGCCAGCAGTTACTCGATGTATCAGCCCCAGCATTTT
>TRBV28|.|TRBJ2-7|.
CASGGGRSKPYEQYF
TGTGCCAGCGGCGGTGGCAGGTCGAAACCCTACGAGCAGTACTTC
>TRBV27|TRBD1|TRBJ2-7|.
CASRIGDRQSYEQYF
TGTGCCAGCCGGATAGGGGACAGGCAATCCTACGAGCAGTACTTC
>TRBV7-3|.|TRBJ1-1|few
CASSPSPSMNTEAFF
TGTGCCAGCAGCCCGTCTCCATCAATGAACACTGAAGCTTTCTTT
>TRBV6-4|TRBD2|TRBJ2-1|.
CASSAGLAGGLGEQFF
TGTGCCAGCAGTGCGGGACTAGCGGGAGGGCTTGGTGAGCAGTTCTTC
>TRBV21-1|.|TRBJ1-5|.
CASSKALFSSSNQPQHF
TGTGCCAGCAGCAAAGCGCTCTTCAGTAGCTCAAATCAGCCCCAGCATTTT
>TRBV5-4|.|TRBJ1-5|.
CASSLAGGNQPQHF
TGTGCCAGCAGCTTGGCGGGGGGTAATCAGCCCCAGCATTTT
>TRBV7-7|.|TRBJ2-5|.
CASSPNGGWETQYF
TGTGCCAGCAGCCCAAACGGGGGCTGGGAGACCCAGTACTTC
>TRBV9|TRBD1|TRBJ2-3|.
CASSVEVRGTDTQYF
TGTGCCAGCAGCGTAGAGGTCAGGGGGACAGATACGCAGTATTTT
>TRBV5-6|TRBD1|TRBJ2-5|.
CASLGTGGDGTQYF
TGTGCCAGCCTCGGGACAGGGGGCGATGGGACCCAGTACTTC
>TRBV30|.|TRBJ1-2|.
CAWSPAYGYTF
TGTGCCTGGAGTCCTGCCTATGGCTACACCTTC
>TRBV6-6|.|TRBJ1-6|once
CASSTPEDSPLHF
TGTGCCAGCAGCACGCCGGAGGATTCACCCCTCCACTTT
>TRBV27|TRBD1|TRBJ1-1|.
CASSLYSGGGTEAFF
TGTGCCAGCAGTCTCTACTCAGGGGGCGGGACTGAAGCTTTCTTT
>TRBV2|.|TRBJ1-4|.
CASSDGRGNEKLFF
TGTGCCAGCAGTGACGGCAGGGGAAACGAAAAACTGTTTTTT
>TRBV19|.|TRBJ2-3|.
CASSMGLSTDTQYF
TGTGCCAGTAGTATGGGACTCAGCACAGATACGCAGTATTTT
>TRBV13|TRBD1|TRBJ1-1|.
CASSSRQGTTEAFF
TGTGCCAGCAGCTCCAGACAGGGGACCACTGAAGCTTTCTTT
>TRBV25-1|.|TRBJ1-5|.
CASSSTGNQPQHF
TGTGCCAGCAGCTCTACGGGCAATCAGCCCCAGCATTTT
>TRBV11-2|.|TRBJ1-3|.
CASSLDRGDISGNTIYF
TGTGCCAGCAGCTTAGATCGAGGGGACATCTCTGGAAACACCATATATTTT
>TRBV4-2|.|TRBJ1-4|.
CASSQDRAGDEKLFF
TGTGCCAGCAGCCAAGATCGCGCAGGGGATGAAAAACTGTTTTTT
>TRBV7-9|.|TRBJ1-2|.
CASSLDADRSYGYTF
TGTGCCAGCAGCTTAGACGCCGACAGATCCTATGGCTACACCTTC
>TRBV5-1|TRBD1|TRBJ2-2|few
CASTDGQDTGELFF
TGCGCCAGCACCGACGGACAGGACACCGGGGAGCTGTTTTTT
>TRBV10-3|TRBD1|TRBJ1-1|.
CAISEPYQGTGYEAFF
TGTGCCATCAGTGAGCCTTACCAGGGGACAGGGTATGAAGCTTTCTTT
>TRBV5-8|.|TRBJ2-1|.
CASSPAGTTSGEQFF
TGTGCCAGCAGCCCAGCCGGGACAACCAGCGGGGAGCAGTTCTTC
>TRBV4-1|.|TRBJ2-1|once
CASSPLREGVNEQFF
TGCGCCAGCAGCCCCCTCAGGGAGGGGGTCAATGAGCAGTTCTTC
>TRBV7-9|.|TRBJ2-7|once
CASTIPTQGIYEQYF
TGTGCCAGCACCATACCCACACAGGGCATCTACGAGCAGTACTTC
>TRBV14|TRBD1|TRBJ1-2|.
CASSQQTGDYGYTF
TGTGCCAGCAGCCAACAAACAGGGGACTATGGCTACACCTTC
>TRBV4-3|.|TRBJ2-3|.
CASSQVGATDTQYF
TGCGCCAGCAGCCAAGTTGGTGCCACAGATACGCAGTATTTT
>TRBV6-5|TRBD1|TRBJ1-6|.
CASSYTGGRSPLHF
TGTGCCAGCAGTTACACAGGGGGTCGTTCACCCCTCCACTTT